Listed here are 27 T cell receptor beta chains from one sample, sequenced in a study of beta chain features in type 1 diabetes. All of the isolated RNA was reverse transcribed, so expressed TCRB transcripts were sequenced. The repertoire was sequenced with immunoSEQ multiplex PCR; TCRdb's copy has only in-frame clones and lacks some. The sample has 250,000 to 300,000 clones, 8% seen once; the top ten hold under 1.3%. Sequencing was performed on central memory CD4+ T cells from blood. All receptors derive from a woman younger than 35 in good health.

The rearrangement links TRBV5-6 to TRBJ1-2, with D uncertain. V was cut by 0 bases and J by 8 bases, with 5 bases left in between. The germline CDR1 and CDR2 sequences are SGHDT and YYEEEE. This CDR3 has 11 residues. The CDR3 protein is CASSLVGGYTF. CDR3 DNA sequence: TGTGCCAGCAGCTTGGTCGGCGGCTACACCTTC. Variable domain in full (rest from reference TRBV5-6 and TRBJ1-2): DAGVTQSPTHLIKTRGQQVTLRCSPKSGHDTVSWYQQALGQGPQFIFQYYEEEERQRGNFPDRFSGHQFPNYSSELNVNALLLGDSALYLCASSLVGGYTFGSGTRLTVV.

The chain joins TRBV6-6 to TRBJ2-5; 7 nucleotides match TRBD1. The CDR3 is 14 residues long. Germline loops: CDR1 MNHNY, CDR2 SVGAGI (reference sequence). Losses at the gene ends were 8 bases for V and 3 bases for J; bases not matched to a gene: 9. CDR3 sequence (DNA): TGTGCCAGCCGTTTAGACAGGGATGAAGAGACCCAGTACTTC. Amino acid sequence: CASRLDRDEETQYF.

The genes are TRBV6-5 and TRBJ2-1, with 7 bases that match TRBD1. The V gene end was trimmed by 0 bases and the J gene end by 10 bases; junction bases not matched to a gene: 0. The CDR3 is 12 residues long. Germline CDR1 MNHEY, CDR2 SVGAGI. This chain's CDR3 is CASSYSGGEQFF. CDR3 bases: TGTGCCAGCAGTTACTCAGGGGGCGAGCAGTTCTTC.

The genes are TRBV5-6 and TRBJ1-5; no reliable D call. CDR1 is SGHDT, CDR2 YYEEEE, per germline. This CDR3 is 15 amino acids long. Trimming left V 4 bases short and J 6 bases short, with 17 bases between. The CDR3 nucleotides read TGTGCCAGCAGCCCCGCCTCAATCGTCGGTCAGCCCCAGCATTTT. It yields the protein CASSPASIVGQPQHF.

The chain uses TRBV18 and TRBJ2-4, with D unresolved. V lost 0 bases and J 7 bases, leaving 10 bases between the germline ends. CDR1 and CDR2 from the germline V gene are KGHSH and LQKENI. The CDR3 consists of 14 residues. CDR3 sequence reads: CASSPPDRVNIQYF. DNA for the CDR3: TGTGCCAGCTCACCACCGGATCGGGTGAACATTCAGTACTTC. The entire variable domain, with the rest obtained from reference TRBV18 and TRBJ2-4, is as follows: NAGVMQNPRHLVRRRGQEARLRCSPMKGHSHVYWYRQLPEEGLKFMVYLQKENIIDESGMPKERFSAEFPKEGPSILRIQQVVRGDSAAYFCASSPPDRVNIQYFGAGTRLSVL.

About this clone: One end of the junction varies from germline; a read error may be responsible. Here the CDR3 reads CASSFTRGSSGANALTF. Written as DNA, the CDR3 is TGTGCCAGCAGTTTCACCAGGGGTAGCTCTGGGGCCAACGCCCTGACTTTC. V is TRBV28 and J is TRBJ2-6; D might be TRBD1 (6 bases). CDR1 MDHEN and CDR2 SYDVKM come from the germline V gene. The CDR3 has 17 amino acids.

Only a few counts were recorded for this clone. The chain employs TRBV30 and TRBJ2-5, with D uncertain. The germline V gene has CDR1 GTSNPN and CDR2 SVGIG (reference sequence). The V and J ends lost 2 bases and 6 bases respectively, with 10 bases between them. The CDR3 consists of 12 residues. DNA of the CDR3: TGTGCCTGGAGTTGGGTGTCGAAGACCCAGTACTTC. Translating it yields CAWSWVSKTQYF.

This clone has ten or more counts. Other DNA sequences of this sample code for an identical CDR3. The genes are TRBV12-5 and TRBJ2-2; D perhaps matches TRBD2 (6 bases). Germline CDR1 is LGHNT and CDR2 is FRNRAP. Deletions cut 4 bases from V and 1 base from J, with 7 bases between. The CDR3 covers 14 residues. The CDR3 loop is CASGSGGNTGELFF. CDR3 DNA: TGTGCTAGTGGTTCCGGGGGGAACACCGGGGAGCTGTTTTTT.

Ten or more counts support this clone. The chain couples TRBV7-2 to TRBJ1-4; 9 bases agree with TRBD1. Germline lookup yields CDR1 SGHTA and CDR2 FQGNSA. With V trimmed by 1 base and J by 8 bases, 8 bases remained unmatched. The CDR3 totals 16 residues. The CDR3 protein is CASSLVSGQGSEKLFF. The CDR3 DNA is TGTGCCAGCAGCTTAGTTTCGGGACAGGGATCCGAAAAACTGTTTTTT.

This clone came up many times. The chain employs TRBV2 and TRBJ2-1; 7 nucleotides align to TRBD1. The CDR3 is 13 residues long. The V gene's germline CDR1 is SNHLY and CDR2 FYNNEI. Germline trimming cut 10 bases from V and 0 bases from J; bases unmatched to any gene: 3. CDR3 in amino acids: CATRDSSYNEQFF. The CDR3 region has the DNA TGTGCCACCAGGGACAGCTCCTACAATGAGCAGTTCTTC.

This sequence joins TRBV18 and TRBJ2-1, with D perhaps TRBD2 (5 bases). With 3 bases removed from V and 7 bases from J, the gap between germline ends came to 10 bases. Germline V lookup: CDR1 KGHSH, CDR2 LQKENI. This CDR3 comprises 13 residues. CDR3 sequence: CASSPQLGNEQFF. In DNA, the CDR3 is TGTGCCAGCTCACCCCAACTAGGGAATGAGCAGTTCTTC.

The genes are TRBV18 and TRBJ2-2, with D maybe TRBD2 (5 bases). The length of the CDR3 is 15 residues. V was cut by 3 bases and J by 5 bases, with 13 bases left in between. The germline CDR1 and CDR2 sequences are KGHSH and LQKENI. The CDR3 here is CASSPTWRKTGELFF. For the CDR3, the DNA is TGTGCCAGCTCACCGACGTGGAGGAAGACCGGGGAGCTGTTTTTT.

There are a few counts of this clone. The chain joins TRBV29-1 to TRBJ2-1; a weak D match, TRBD2 (6 bases). V was clipped by 1 base and J by 2 bases, with 6 bases between them. The CDR3 covers 13 residues. Per the germline V gene, CDR1 is SQVTM and CDR2 is ANQGSEA. The chain's CDR3 is CSVEGLAYNEQFF. The CDR3 nucleotides read TGCAGCGTTGAAGGACTAGCCTACAATGAGCAGTTCTTC.

This clone was found a few times. The genes are TRBV7-8 and TRBJ1-4; no reliable D call. Germline CDR1 reads SGHVS; CDR2 reads FQNEAQ. V dropped 2 bases and J dropped 3 bases, with 10 bases sitting between them. The CDR3 has 15 residues. The CDR3 region is CASSLYAGSNEKLFF. CDR3 sequence (DNA): TGTGCCAGCAGCTTATATGCAGGATCTAATGAAAAACTGTTTTTT.

In its sample, this clone was seen a few times. V is TRBV7-6 and J is TRBJ1-1; the match to TRBD1 covers 7 bases. Germline V gene lookup returns CDR1 SGHVS and CDR2 FNYEAQ. Germline trimming cut 5 bases from V and 6 bases from J; bases unmatched to any gene: 12. The CDR3 loop spans 15 amino acids. The CDR3 bases are TGTGCCAGCAGCCACCGACAGGGAAGTTACTCTGAAGCTTTCTTT. As protein: CASSHRQGSYSEAFF.

This clone has more than one count but fewer than ten. The genes are TRBV5-5 and TRBJ1-4; tentatively, D is TRBD1 (6 bases). Germline V gene lookup returns CDR1 SGHKS and CDR2 YYEKEE (reference sequence). V was shortened by 4 bases and J by 14 bases, with 21 bases between the two germline ends. The CDR3 has 14 amino acids. The CDR3 protein is CASSPRTVYPTLFF. The CDR3 nucleotides read TGTGCCAGCAGCCCACGGACAGTATATCCCACCCTGTTTTTT.

The chain has TRBV7-6 and TRBJ2-5; 9 positions match TRBD2. The CDR3 loop spans 13 amino acids. V was clipped by 6 bases and J by 5 bases; unmatched bases: 4. Germline V gene sequence: CDR1 SGHVS, CDR2 FNYEAQ. CDR3 loop: CASSLAGWETQYF. The DNA of the CDR3 is TGTGCCAGCAGTCTAGCGGGATGGGAGACCCAGTACTTC.

Written as DNA, the CDR3 is TGTGCCAGCAGAACTGTTCCAACTGATAGAGATGGCTACACCTTC. The encoded protein is CASRTVPTDRDGYTF. V gene TRBV27 combines with J gene TRBJ1-2; no definite D call. Germline CDR1 MNHEY, CDR2 SMNVEV (reference sequence). Trimming stripped 6 bases from V and 6 bases from J, with 20 bases between. This CDR3 contains 15 residues.

This clone was counted at least ten times. The chain recombines TRBV7-7 with TRBJ2-1; D perhaps matches TRBD2 (5 bases). Looked up from germline, CDR1 is SSHAT and CDR2 is FNYEAQ (reference sequence). V lost 5 bases to trimming and J lost 10 bases, with 9 bases between them. The CDR3 contains 11 residues. CDR3 in DNA: TGTGCCAGCAGCGCGGGTGGGGAGCAGTTCTTC. It specifies CASSAGGEQFF.

The chain is built from TRBV18 and TRBJ2-5; TRBD1 matches at 11 bases. Gene TRBJ2-7 matches the end of the DNA better, so the J call may be wrong. CDR1 is KGHSH, CDR2 LQKENI, per germline. This CDR3 contains 16 residues. The CDR3 nucleotides read TGTGCCAGCTCACCACAGGGGACAGGGGGGGCCTACGAGCAGTACTTC. Encoded protein: CASSPQGTGGAYEQYF.

This clone was seen more than once but under ten times. The V gene is TRBV21-1, the J gene TRBJ2-7. TRBV21-1 is a pseudogene locus. CDR3 length: 14 residues. Written as DNA, the CDR3 is TGTGCCAGCAGCAAAGCCCACGGCTCCTACGAGCAGTACGTC. Encoded protein: CASSKAHGSYEQYV.

V is TRBV7-2 and J is TRBJ2-3; 9 positions match TRBD2. CDR3 length: 16 residues. The V gene end was trimmed by 3 bases and the J gene end by 2 bases; junction bases not matched to a gene: 6. Per the germline V gene, CDR1 is SGHTA and CDR2 is FQGNSA. The DNA of the CDR3 is TGTGCCAGCAGCTTTCCCCCGGGACTAGCCACAGATACGCAGTATTTT. This gives the protein CASSFPPGLATDTQYF. Variable domain in full (rest from reference TRBV7-2 and TRBJ2-3): GAGVSQSPSNKVTEKGKDVELRCDPISGHTALYWYRQSLGQGLEFLIYFQGNSAPDKSGLPSDRFSAERTGGSVSTLTIQRTQQEDSAVYLCASSFPPGLATDTQYFGPGTRLTVL.

This chain links TRBV9 with TRBJ2-6; D is uncertain. Trimming shortened V by 4 bases and J by 0 bases, and 11 bases separated the two germline ends. The CDR3 runs to 16 residues. CDR1 and CDR2 from the germline V gene are SGDLS and YYNGEE. Written as DNA, the CDR3 is TGTGCCAGCAGCCGATTACTTAGCTCTGGGGCCAACGTCCTGACTTTC. It codes for CASSRLLSSGANVLTF.

This clone was detected only a few times. The genes are TRBV5-1 and TRBJ2-3, with 11 nucleotides matching TRBD2. Losses at the gene ends were 0 bases for V and 4 bases for J; bases not matched to a gene: 4. CDR1 and CDR2 from the germline V gene are SGHRS and YFSETQ. This CDR3 contains 16 residues. CDR3 in amino acids: CASSLASGGRADTQYF. DNA for the CDR3: TGCGCCAGCAGCTTGGCTAGCGGGGGGCGGGCAGATACGCAGTATTTT. Filled out from reference TRBV5-1 and TRBJ2-3, the complete variable domain reads KAGVTQTPRYLIKTRGQQVTLSCSPISGHRSVSWYQQTPGQGLQFLFEYFSETQRNKGNFPGRFSGRQFSNSRSEMNVSTLELGDSALYLCASSLASGGRADTQYFGPGTRLTVL.

The gene calls are TRBV7-2 and TRBJ2-5, with D possibly matching TRBD2 (6 bases). Germline values: CDR1 SGHTA, CDR2 FQGNSA. Deletions cut 3 bases from V and 3 bases from J, with 11 bases between. This CDR3 is 14 amino acids long. The CDR3 DNA is TGTGCCAGCAGCTTTCAGGGAGGAGAAGAGACCCAGTACTTC. Amino acid sequence: CASSFQGGEETQYF.

About this clone itself: The same CDR3 is also encoded by other DNA sequences in this sample. V gene TRBV20-1 combines with J gene TRBJ2-1; D remains ambiguous. V lost 4 bases, J lost 8 bases, and 9 bases lay in between. CDR3 length: 11 residues. In germline, CDR1 is DFQATT, CDR2 SNEGSKA (reference sequence). In DNA, the CDR3 is TGCAGTGCTACCGACCGAGATGAGCAGTTCTTC. This translates into CSATDRDEQFF.

This clone was seen a handful of times. The CDR3 sequence: CASSDDRRTEAFF. In nucleotides, the CDR3 is TGTGCCAGCAGTGACGACCGGAGGACTGAAGCTTTCTTT. V gene TRBV2 combines with J gene TRBJ1-1; no clear D gene. The CDR3 totals 13 residues. Germline V gives CDR1 SNHLY, CDR2 FYNNEI. V was shortened by 3 bases and J by 5 bases, with 10 bases between the two germline ends.